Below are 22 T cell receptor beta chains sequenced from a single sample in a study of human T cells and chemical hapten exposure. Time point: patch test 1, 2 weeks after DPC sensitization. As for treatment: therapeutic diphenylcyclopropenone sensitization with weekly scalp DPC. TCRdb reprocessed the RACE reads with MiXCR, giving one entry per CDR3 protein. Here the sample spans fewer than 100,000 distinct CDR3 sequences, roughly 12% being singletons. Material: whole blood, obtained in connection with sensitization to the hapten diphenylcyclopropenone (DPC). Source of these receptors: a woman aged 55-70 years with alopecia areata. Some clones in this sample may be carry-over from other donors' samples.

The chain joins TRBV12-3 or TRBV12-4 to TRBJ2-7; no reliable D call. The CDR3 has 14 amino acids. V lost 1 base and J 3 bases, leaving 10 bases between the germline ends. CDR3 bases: TGTGCCAGCAGTTTAGGGCAGTACTTCTACGAGCAGTACTTC. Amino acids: CASSLGQYFYEQYF.

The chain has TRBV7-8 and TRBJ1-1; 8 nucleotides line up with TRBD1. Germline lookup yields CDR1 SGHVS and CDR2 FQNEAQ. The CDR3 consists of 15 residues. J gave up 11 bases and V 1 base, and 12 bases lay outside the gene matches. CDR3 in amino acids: CASSLVADRDRRAFF. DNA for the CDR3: TGTGCCAGCAGCTTAGTAGCGGACAGGGACCGCCGGGCTTTCTTT.

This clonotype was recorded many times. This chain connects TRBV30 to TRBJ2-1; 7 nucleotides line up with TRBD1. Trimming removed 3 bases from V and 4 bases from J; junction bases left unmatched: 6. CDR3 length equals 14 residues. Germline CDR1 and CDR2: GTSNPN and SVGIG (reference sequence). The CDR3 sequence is CAWRGDRLYNEQFF. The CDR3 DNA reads TGTGCCTGGAGGGGGGACAGACTATACAATGAGCAGTTCTTC.

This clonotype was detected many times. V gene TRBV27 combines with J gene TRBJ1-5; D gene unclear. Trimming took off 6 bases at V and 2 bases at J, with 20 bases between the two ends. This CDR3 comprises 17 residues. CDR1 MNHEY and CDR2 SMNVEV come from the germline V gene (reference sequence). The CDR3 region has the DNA TGTGCCAGCAGCCCAGGACCGTCCTGGCTCGGCAATCAGCCCCAGCATTTT. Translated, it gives CASSPGPSWLGNQPQHF.

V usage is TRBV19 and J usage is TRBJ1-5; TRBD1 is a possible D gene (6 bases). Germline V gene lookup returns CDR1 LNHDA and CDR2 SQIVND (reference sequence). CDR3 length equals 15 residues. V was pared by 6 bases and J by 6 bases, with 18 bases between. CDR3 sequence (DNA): TGTGCCAGTAGCCCCCTCCCGGGGGGCGGTCAGCCCCAGCATTTT. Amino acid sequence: CASSPLPGGGQPQHF.

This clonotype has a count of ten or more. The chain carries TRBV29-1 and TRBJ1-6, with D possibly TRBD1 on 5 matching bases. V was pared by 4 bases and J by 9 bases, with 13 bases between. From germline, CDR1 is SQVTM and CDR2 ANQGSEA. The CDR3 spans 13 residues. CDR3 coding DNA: TGCAGCGTTGGGGTTCAGGGTGGTTCACCCCTCCACTTT. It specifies CSVGVQGGSPLHF. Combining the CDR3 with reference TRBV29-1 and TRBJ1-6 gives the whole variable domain SAVISQKPSRDICQRGTSLTIQCQVDSQVTMMFWYRQQPGQSLTLIATANQGSEATYESGFVIDKFPISRPNLTFSTLTVSNMSPEDSSIYLCSVGVQGGSPLHFGNGTRLTVT.

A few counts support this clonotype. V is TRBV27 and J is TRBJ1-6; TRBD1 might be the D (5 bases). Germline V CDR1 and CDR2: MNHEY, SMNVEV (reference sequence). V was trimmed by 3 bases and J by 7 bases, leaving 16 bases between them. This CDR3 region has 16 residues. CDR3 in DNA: TGTGCCAGCAGTTTTACTGTCCTGGGGGGGAATTCACCCCTCCACTTT. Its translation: CASSFTVLGGNSPLHF.

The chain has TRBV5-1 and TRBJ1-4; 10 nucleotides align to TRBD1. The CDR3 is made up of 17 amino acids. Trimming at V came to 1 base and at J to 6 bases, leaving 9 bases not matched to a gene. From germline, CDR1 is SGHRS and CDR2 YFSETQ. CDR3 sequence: CASSLSIGTGDYEKLFF. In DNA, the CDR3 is TGCGCCAGCAGCTTGTCCATCGGGACAGGGGATTATGAAAAACTGTTTTTT. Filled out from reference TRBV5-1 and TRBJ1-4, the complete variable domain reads KAGVTQTPRYLIKTRGQQVTLSCSPISGHRSVSWYQQTPGQGLQFLFEYFSETQRNKGNFPGRFSGRQFSNSRSEMNVSTLELGDSALYLCASSLSIGTGDYEKLFFGSGTQLSVL.

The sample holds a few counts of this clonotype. CDR3 bases: TGTGCCAGCAGTTTAGAGCAGGGGTACCGCCAGCCCCAGCATTTT. This sequence encodes CASSLEQGYRQPQHF. This chain joins TRBV28 and TRBJ1-5, with D perhaps TRBD1 (6 bases). V was trimmed by 2 bases and J by 7 bases, leaving 15 bases between them. CDR1 MDHEN and CDR2 SYDVKM come from the germline V gene. CDR3 size: 15 residues.

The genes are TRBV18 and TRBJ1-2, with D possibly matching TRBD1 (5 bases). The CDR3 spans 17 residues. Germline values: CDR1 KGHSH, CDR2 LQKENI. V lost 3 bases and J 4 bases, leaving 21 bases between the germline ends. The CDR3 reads CASSPASPYETVYGYTF. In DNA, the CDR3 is TGTGCCAGCTCACCCGCCTCGCCCTACGAGACAGTCTATGGCTACACCTTC.

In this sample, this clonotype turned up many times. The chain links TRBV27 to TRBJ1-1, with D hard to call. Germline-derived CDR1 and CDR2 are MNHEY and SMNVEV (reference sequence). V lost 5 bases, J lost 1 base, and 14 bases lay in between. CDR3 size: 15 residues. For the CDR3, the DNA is TGTGCCAGCAGTGTAACGACAAGGGCGAACACTGAAGCTTTCTTT. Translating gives CASSVTTRANTEAFF.

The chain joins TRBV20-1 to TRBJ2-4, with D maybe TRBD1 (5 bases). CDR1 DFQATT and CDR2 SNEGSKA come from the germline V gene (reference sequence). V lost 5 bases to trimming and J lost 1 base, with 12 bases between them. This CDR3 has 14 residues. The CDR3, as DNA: TGCAGTGCTCGCAGGGCAGGGGCCAAAAACATTCAGTACTTC. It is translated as CSARRAGAKNIQYF.

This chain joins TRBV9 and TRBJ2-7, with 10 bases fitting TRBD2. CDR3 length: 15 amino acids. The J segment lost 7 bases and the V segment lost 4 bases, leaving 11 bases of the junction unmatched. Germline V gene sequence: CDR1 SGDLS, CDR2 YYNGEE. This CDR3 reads CASSLNLAGVGEQYF. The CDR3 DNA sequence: TGTGCCAGCAGCTTGAACCTAGCGGGGGTCGGTGAGCAGTACTTC.

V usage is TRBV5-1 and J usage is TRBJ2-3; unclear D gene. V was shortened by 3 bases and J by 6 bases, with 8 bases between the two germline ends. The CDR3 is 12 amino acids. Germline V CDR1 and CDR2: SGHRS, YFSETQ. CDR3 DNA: TGCGCCAGCAGCTCGATCCCGGATACGCAGTATTTT. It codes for CASSSIPDTQYF. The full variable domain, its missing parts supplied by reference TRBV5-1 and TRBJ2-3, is KAGVTQTPRYLIKTRGQQVTLSCSPISGHRSVSWYQQTPGQGLQFLFEYFSETQRNKGNFPGRFSGRQFSNSRSEMNVSTLELGDSALYLCASSSIPDTQYFGPGTRLTVL.

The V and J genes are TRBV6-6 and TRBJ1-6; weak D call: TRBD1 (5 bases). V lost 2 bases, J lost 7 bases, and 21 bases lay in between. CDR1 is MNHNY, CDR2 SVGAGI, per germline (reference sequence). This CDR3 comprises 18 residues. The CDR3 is CASSYPNPPGPANSPLHF. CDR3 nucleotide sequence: TGTGCCAGCAGTTACCCAAACCCACCGGGGCCCGCCAATTCACCCCTCCACTTT.

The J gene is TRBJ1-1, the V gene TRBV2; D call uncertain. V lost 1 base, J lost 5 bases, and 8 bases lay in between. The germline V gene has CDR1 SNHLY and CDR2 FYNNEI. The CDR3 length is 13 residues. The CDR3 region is CASSEERITEAFF. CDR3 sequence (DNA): TGTGCCAGCAGTGAAGAGAGGATAACTGAAGCTTTCTTT.

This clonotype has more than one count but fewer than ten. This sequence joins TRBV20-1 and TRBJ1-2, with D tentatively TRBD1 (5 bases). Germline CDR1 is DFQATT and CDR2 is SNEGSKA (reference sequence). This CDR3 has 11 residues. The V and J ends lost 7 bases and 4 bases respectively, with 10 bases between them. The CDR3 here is CSVSGGYGYTF. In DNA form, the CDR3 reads TGCAGTGTATCGGGGGGCTATGGCTACACCTTC.

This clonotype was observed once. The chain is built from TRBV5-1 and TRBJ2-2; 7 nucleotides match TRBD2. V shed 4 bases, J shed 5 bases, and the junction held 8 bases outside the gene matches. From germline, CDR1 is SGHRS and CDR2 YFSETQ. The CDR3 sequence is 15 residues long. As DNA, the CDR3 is TGCGCCAGCAGCCCGTCCACTAGCGCTACCGGGGAGCTGTTTTTT. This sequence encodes CASSPSTSATGELFF.

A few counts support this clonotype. For the CDR3, the DNA is TGTGCCAGCAGCCCCAAAAGACTGACCGCTTATGGCTACACCTTC. It translates to CASSPKRLTAYGYTF. The chain employs TRBV7-2 and TRBJ1-2; D gene uncertain. The germline CDR1 and CDR2 sequences are SGHTA and FQGNSA. Trimming stripped 5 bases from V and 5 bases from J, with 18 bases between. The CDR3 loop spans 15 amino acids.

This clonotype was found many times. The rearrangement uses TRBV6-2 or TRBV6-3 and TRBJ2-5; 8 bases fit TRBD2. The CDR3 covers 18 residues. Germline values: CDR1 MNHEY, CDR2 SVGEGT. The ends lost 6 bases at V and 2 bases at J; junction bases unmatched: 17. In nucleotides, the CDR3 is TGTGCCAGCAGATTCCGTAGCGGGGTTTCCTCGGGTCAAGAGACCCAGTACTTC. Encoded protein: CASRFRSGVSSGQETQYF.

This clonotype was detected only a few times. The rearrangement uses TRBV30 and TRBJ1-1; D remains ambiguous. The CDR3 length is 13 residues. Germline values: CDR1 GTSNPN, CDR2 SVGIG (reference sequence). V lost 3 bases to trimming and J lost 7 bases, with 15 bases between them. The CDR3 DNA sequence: TGTGCCTGGAGCGTCATGTTCGATATTGAAGCTTTCTTT. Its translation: CAWSVMFDIEAFF.

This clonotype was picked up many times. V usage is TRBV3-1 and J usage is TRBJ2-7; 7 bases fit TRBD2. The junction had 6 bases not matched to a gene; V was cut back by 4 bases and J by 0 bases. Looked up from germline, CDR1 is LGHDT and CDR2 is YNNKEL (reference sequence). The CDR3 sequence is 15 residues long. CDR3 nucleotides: TGTGCCAGCAGCCGCACTAGCGCGAGCTCCTACGAGCAGTACTTC. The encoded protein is CASSRTSASSYEQYF.